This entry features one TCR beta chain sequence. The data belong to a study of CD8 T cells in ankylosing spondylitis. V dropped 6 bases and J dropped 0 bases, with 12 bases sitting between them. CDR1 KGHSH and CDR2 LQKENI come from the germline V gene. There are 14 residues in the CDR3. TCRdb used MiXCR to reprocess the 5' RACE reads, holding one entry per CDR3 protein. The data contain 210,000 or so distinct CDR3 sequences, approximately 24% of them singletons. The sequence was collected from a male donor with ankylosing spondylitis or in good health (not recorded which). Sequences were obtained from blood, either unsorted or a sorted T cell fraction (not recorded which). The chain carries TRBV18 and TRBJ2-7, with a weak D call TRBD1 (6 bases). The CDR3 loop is CASSSDSSSYEQYF. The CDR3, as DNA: TGTGCCAGCTCTTCGGACAGCAGCTCCTACGAGCAGTACTTC.